What follows are 20 T cell receptor beta chains derived from one specimen sequenced in a study of tumor-infiltrating lymphocytes in glioblastoma multiforme. TCR beta libraries were built from RNA through three nested multiplex PCR rounds using modified ARM-PCR. TCRdb re-called the multiplex PCR reads with MiXCR, one entry per CDR3 protein. This table holds about 32,000 distinct CDR3 sequences, roughly 64% found once. The material sequenced was brain tumor tissue. The receptors shown here come from a male donor with glioblastoma.

Ten or more counts support this clonotype. This rearrangement joins TRBV20-1 to TRBJ2-3; TRBD1 aligns across 10 bases. Germline CDR1 is DFQATT and CDR2 is SNEGSKA (reference sequence). The ends lost 3 bases at V and 0 bases at J; junction bases unmatched: 12. This CDR3 is 18 amino acids long. The CDR3 DNA is TGCAGTGCTAGTGGGACAGGGGCGAAAGAAACTAGCACAGATACGCAGTATTTT. It is translated as CSASGTGAKETSTDTQYF.

This clonotype was found a few times. The CDR3 DNA reads TGTGCCAGCAGTGACTCGGTCAGGAGACAGCCCCAGCATTTT. Translation gives CASSDSVRRQPQHF. The chain links TRBV6-4 to TRBJ1-5; no definite D call. Germline loops: CDR1 MRHNA, CDR2 SNTAGT. V lost 0 bases, J lost 7 bases, and 10 bases lay in between. The CDR3 covers 14 residues.

Note on this clonotype: Germline and junction disagree at one end, which may indicate a read error. The J gene is TRBJ2-1, the V gene TRBV5-5; 11 bases match TRBD2. Germline V gene sequence: CDR1 SGHKS, CDR2 YYEKEE (reference sequence). This CDR3 has 16 amino acids. CDR3 sequence: CVSSLSGRAGNNEQLF. The CDR3 DNA reads as TGTGTCAGCAGTCTTAGCGGGAGGGCTGGAAACAATGAGCAGCTCTTC.

Regarding this clonotype: A much larger clone is a single base away; this may be a read error. Here the CDR3 reads CATSDTIAGGTDMQYF. The CDR3 DNA reads as TGTGCCACCAGTGACACTATAGCGGGAGGCACAGATATGCAGTATTTT. The rearrangement uses TRBV24-1 and TRBJ2-3; 10 nucleotides agree with TRBD2. This CDR3 contains 16 residues. The germline V gene has CDR1 KGHDR and CDR2 SFDVKD.

The CDR3 nucleotides read TGTGCCATCATGACGGCACTAGGGGAGCAGTACTTC. It translates to CAIMTALGEQYF. The rearrangement links TRBV10-3 to TRBJ2-7, with D perhaps TRBD2 (5 bases). Looked up from germline, CDR1 is ENHRY and CDR2 is SYGVKD. Trimming cost V 7 bases and J 7 bases, with 14 bases left between them. The CDR3 runs to 12 residues.

On this clonotype itself: A much larger clone is a single base away; this may be a read error. This chain's CDR3 is CSARGPTSGVTCGQYF. CDR3 bases: TGCAGTGCTAGAGGCCCTACGTCAGGAGTCACCTGCGGGCAGTACTTC. The genes are TRBV20-1 and TRBJ2-7; D remains unclear. Per the germline V gene, CDR1 is DFQATT and CDR2 is SNEGSKA (reference sequence). CDR3 length equals 16 residues. V lost 1 base and J 9 bases, leaving 25 bases between the germline ends.

The rearrangement joins TRBV10-3 to TRBJ1-2, with D possibly matching TRBD1 (5 bases). The CDR3 covers 14 residues. Trimming took off 7 bases at V and 6 bases at J, with 18 bases between the two ends. The germline gives CDR1 ENHRY, CDR2 SYGVKD. CDR3 amino acids: CAINVSRRGDGYTF. The CDR3 bases are TGTGCCATCAATGTATCGAGGCGAGGGGATGGCTACACCTTC.

This chain joins TRBV7-9 and TRBJ2-2, with D tentatively TRBD1 or TRBD2 (6 bases each). The germline gives CDR1 SEHNR, CDR2 FQNEAQ (reference sequence). CDR3 size: 17 residues. The ends were cut back, 6 bases at V and 1 base at J, with 18 bases in the middle. The CDR3 nucleotides read TGTGCCAGCAGATCCCGATCGGCGGGACAGAACACCGGGGAGCTGTTTTTT. Translated, it gives CASRSRSAGQNTGELFF.

Points on this clonotype: A read error is likely, as this CDR3 ends without the conserved phenylalanine or tryptophan. This rearrangement joins TRBV6-2 or TRBV6-3 to TRBJ2-3, with a weak D call TRBD2 (5 bases). Germline V lookup: CDR1 MNHEY, CDR2 SVGEGT. V dropped 5 bases and J dropped 11 bases, with 14 bases sitting between them. The length of the CDR3 is 12 residues. In DNA form, the CDR3 reads TGTGCCAGCAGTGCAACCGGGGTGATGCAGTATCTT. It codes for CASSATGVMQYL.

By share, this clonotype ranks as medium-sized. J is TRBJ1-4 and V is TRBV4-1, with 9 bases fitting TRBD1. V trimming: 2 bases; J trimming: 7 bases; junction bases outside the gene matches: 8. The CDR3 is 16 residues long. Per germline, CDR1 MGHRA and CDR2 YSYEKL. Here the CDR3 DNA reads TGCGCCAGCAGCCAATTCTTAGGGACAGGGAGTGAAAAACTGTTTTTT. Amino acid sequence: CASSQFLGTGSEKLFF.

As concerns this clonotype: The germline gene is not matched at one end of the junction; a read error may be the cause. This chain joins TRBV10-2 and TRBJ2-2; D may correspond to TRBD1 or TRBD2 (5 bases each). Germline assignment: CDR1 WSHSY and CDR2 SAAADI. The CDR3 has 17 residues. The CDR3 nucleotides are TGTGCCAGCAGAGGGGCCCTAGTGGGAAAGAACACCGGGGAGCTGTTTTTT. This encodes CASRGALVGKNTGELFF.

The genes are TRBV6-5 and TRBJ2-3; no clear D. The length of the CDR3 is 11 residues. The germline V and J ends were trimmed by 6 bases and 5 bases, with 6 bases remaining between them. Germline-derived CDR1 and CDR2 are MNHEY and SVGAGI. The CDR3 coding sequence is TGTGCCAGCAGCCTCTTAGATACGCAGTATTTT. It encodes CASSLLDTQYF.

This clonotype has a count of ten or more. This rearrangement joins TRBV6-6 to TRBJ2-4; 12 bases fit TRBD1. V trimming: 0 bases; J trimming: 1 base; junction bases outside the gene matches: 7. The CDR3 loop spans 19 amino acids. CDR1 and CDR2 from the germline V gene are MNHNY and SVGAGI (reference sequence). The CDR3 here is CASSYSKGQGARAKNIQYF. The CDR3 coding sequence is TGTGCCAGCAGTTACTCGAAGGGACAGGGGGCGCGGGCCAAAAACATTCAGTACTTC.

As regards this clonotype: Because it lacks the conserved phenylalanine or tryptophan at the end, this CDR3 is likely a read error. The rearrangement uses TRBV20-1 and TRBJ2-5, with TRBD1 as a possible D gene (5 bases). CDR1 and CDR2 (germline): DFQATT, SNEGSKA (reference sequence). CDR3 length: 13 residues. Here the CDR3 reads CSAPRQPQETQYL. In DNA, the CDR3 is TGCAGTGCTCCCCGACAGCCCCAAGAGACTCAGTACCTC.

Concerning this clonotype: One junction end disagrees with the germline gene, perhaps due to a read error. This chain uses TRBV20-1 with TRBJ2-4; perhaps TRBD2 as D (6 bases). CDR1 is DFQATT, CDR2 SNEGSKA, per germline (reference sequence). The CDR3 covers 18 residues. For the CDR3, the DNA is TGCAGTGCTAGCTCCCATGGCGGGGCTGCTTACTTGGAAAACATTCAGTACTTT. It translates to CSASSHGGAAYLENIQYF.

Many counts were recorded for this clonotype. The rearrangement joins TRBV6-1 to TRBJ2-7; D call uncertain. V gave up 7 bases and J gave up 0 bases, with 10 bases separating them. From germline, CDR1 is MNHNS and CDR2 SASEGT. This CDR3 has 13 amino acids. The CDR3 here is CASIGESSYEQYF. The CDR3 DNA is TGTGCCAGCATTGGGGAAAGCTCCTACGAGCAGTACTTC.

The CDR3: CASSLEIPNTEAFF. The DNA of the CDR3 is TGCGCCAGCAGCTTGGAGATTCCTAACACTGAAGCTTTCTTT. V is TRBV5-1 and J is TRBJ1-1; D gene unclear. Trimming cost V 0 bases and J 2 bases, with 8 bases left between them. This CDR3 is 14 amino acids long. Germline V gene lookup returns CDR1 SGHRS and CDR2 YFSETQ.

Remarks on this clonotype: The junction departs from germline at one end; a sequencing error may be responsible. This rearrangement joins TRBV10-3 to TRBJ2-3; D is possibly TRBD2 (5 bases). The CDR3 extends over 11 amino acids. Germline lookup yields CDR1 ENHRY and CDR2 SYGVKD. The CDR3, as DNA: TGTACCATCAGTGAATCGGGGTCACAGAAATTT. Translation: CTISESGSQKF.

Comment on this clonotype: With a much larger clone just one base away, this may be a read error. The chain joins TRBV5-1 to TRBJ2-1; D is possibly TRBD1 or TRBD2 (5 bases each). The germline gives CDR1 SGHRS, CDR2 YFSETQ. The CDR3 covers 15 residues. The CDR3 nucleotides are TGCACCAGCAGCCGAGACGGGACCCGGGACAATGAGCAGTTCTTC. It codes for CTSSRDGTRDNEQFF.

This clonotype was seen only once. The chain links TRBV6-1 to TRBJ2-2, with 7 bases identical to TRBD1. This CDR3 is built from 16 residues. V lost 5 bases to trimming and J lost 0 bases; unmatched junction nucleotides: 6. Germline assignment: CDR1 MNHNS and CDR2 SASEGT. DNA for the CDR3: TGTGCCAGCAGTATCAGGGGGACGTCGAACACCGGGGAGCTGTTTTTT. This sequence encodes CASSIRGTSNTGELFF.